These T cell receptor beta chains were read from a single sample in a study of T-cell reconstitution after alpha-beta-depleted transplantation in children. TCRdb ran MiXCR on the PCR reads and lists one entry per CDR3 protein. The data show about 210,000 distinct CDR3 sequences, with roughly a sixth seen just once and 43% held by the top ten. Here the sequenced sample was PBMCs, mostly from graft donor cells, taken 360 days after TCRalphabeta/CD19-depleted stem cell transplant. The receptor set was obtained from a male patient aged 2-9 years who had a stem cell transplant for acute lymphoblastic leukemia, so the T cells may come from the graft donor. CDR3s include the opening cysteine and the closing phenylalanine or tryptophan. D genes are given only for firm matches. Size is stated for part of the rows, as once, few or many counts, or as a class when the clone is expanded.

cdr3_aa: CASSWGQTAYEQYF
cdr3_nt: TGTGCCAGCAGTTGGGGACAGACCGCCTACGAGCAGTACTTC
j_call: TRBJ2-7
d_call: TRBD1
clone_size: NA
v_call: TRBV12-3/TRBV12-4

cdr3_aa: CASSLTQGSYTF
cdr3_nt: TGTGCCAGCAGCTTAACCCAGGGAAGCTACACCTTC
j_call: TRBJ1-2
d_call: NA
clone_size: few
v_call: TRBV7-2

cdr3_aa: CASKVGQGRNTGELFF
cdr3_nt: TGTGCCAGCAAGGTCGGGCAGGGGCGAAACACCGGGGAGCTGTTTTTT
j_call: TRBJ2-2
d_call: NA
clone_size: NA
v_call: TRBV2

cdr3_aa: CASSGSGAYNEQFF
cdr3_nt: TGTGCCAGCAGTGGGTCAGGCGCATACAATGAGCAGTTCTTC
j_call: TRBJ2-1
d_call: NA
clone_size: few
v_call: TRBV2

cdr3_aa: CASLKETGTEAFF
cdr3_nt: TGTGCCAGCTTAAAAGAAACGGGGACTGAAGCTTTCTTT
j_call: TRBJ1-1
d_call: NA
clone_size: NA
v_call: TRBV2

cdr3_aa: CASSVGTSGTFSYEQYF
cdr3_nt: TGTGCCAGCAGCGTAGGGACTAGCGGGACCTTCTCCTACGAGCAGTACTTC
j_call: TRBJ2-7
d_call: TRBD2
clone_size: NA
v_call: TRBV9

cdr3_aa: CASSLRQGSGANVLTF
cdr3_nt: TGTGCCAGCAGCTTACGACAGGGAAGTGGGGCCAACGTCCTGACTTTC
j_call: TRBJ2-6
d_call: TRBD1
clone_size: few
v_call: TRBV5-6

cdr3_aa: CASSPWGSETQYF
cdr3_nt: TGTGCCAGCAGCCCCTGGGGGTCTGAGACCCAGTACTTC
j_call: TRBJ2-5
d_call: NA
clone_size: few
v_call: TRBV11-2

cdr3_aa: CASSFFSGDNEQFF
cdr3_nt: TGTGCCAGCAGTTTCTTCTCCGGGGACAATGAGCAGTTCTTC
j_call: TRBJ2-1
d_call: NA
clone_size: few
v_call: TRBV12-3/TRBV12-4

cdr3_aa: CAISEGRGITDTQYF
cdr3_nt: TGTGCCATCAGTGAGGGCCGAGGAATCACAGATACGCAGTATTTT
j_call: TRBJ2-3
d_call: NA
clone_size: NA
v_call: TRBV10-3

cdr3_aa: CASSQRRDRNTGELFF
cdr3_nt: TGTGCCAGCAGCCAACGTAGGGACAGGAACACCGGGGAGCTGTTTTTT
j_call: TRBJ2-2
d_call: TRBD1
clone_size: medium-sized
v_call: TRBV4-2

cdr3_aa: CASSLGLGTGLGDGYTF
cdr3_nt: TGTGCCAGCAGCTTAGGCCTCGGGACAGGGCTGGGTGATGGCTACACCTTC
j_call: TRBJ1-2
d_call: TRBD1
clone_size: NA
v_call: TRBV11-2

cdr3_aa: CASSYSPGGQNQPQHF
cdr3_nt: TGTGCCAGCAGTTACTCCCCAGGGGGCCAAAATCAGCCCCAGCATTTT
j_call: TRBJ1-5
d_call: TRBD1
clone_size: NA
v_call: TRBV6-5

cdr3_aa: CASSLPGQRTYEQYF
cdr3_nt: TGTGCCAGCAGCTTGCCGGGACAGCGCACCTACGAGCAGTACTTC
j_call: TRBJ2-7
d_call: TRBD1
clone_size: NA
v_call: TRBV5-4

cdr3_aa: CASSLFQTGWGLNTEAFF
cdr3_nt: TGTGCCAGCAGCTTATTCCAAACCGGGTGGGGATTGAACACTGAAGCTTTCTTT
j_call: TRBJ1-1
d_call: NA
clone_size: NA
v_call: TRBV7-8

cdr3_aa: CAISYGAEWWSEQYF
cdr3_nt: TGTGCCATCAGTTACGGGGCTGAATGGTGGAGCGAGCAGTACTTC
j_call: TRBJ2-7
d_call: NA
clone_size: NA
v_call: TRBV10-3

cdr3_aa: CASSEENSYNEQFF
cdr3_nt: TGCGCCAGCAGTGAGGAAAACTCCTACAATGAGCAGTTCTTC
j_call: TRBJ2-1
d_call: NA
clone_size: many
v_call: TRBV10-2

cdr3_aa: CASSDGETQYF
cdr3_nt: TGTGCCAGCAGTGATGGGGAGACCCAGTACTTC
j_call: TRBJ2-5
d_call: NA
clone_size: NA
v_call: TRBV25-1

cdr3_aa: CSVDGTSRETQYF
cdr3_nt: TGCAGCGTGGATGGGACCTCCCGAGAGACCCAGTACTTC
j_call: TRBJ2-5
d_call: NA
clone_size: few
v_call: TRBV29-1

cdr3_aa: CTSSLASGRQSSYNEQFF
cdr3_nt: TGTACCAGCAGTTTAGCGTCGGGCAGGCAAAGCTCCTACAATGAGCAGTTCTTC
j_call: TRBJ2-1
d_call: NA
clone_size: NA
v_call: TRBV12-3/TRBV12-4

cdr3_aa: CASSFRGGDYGYTF
cdr3_nt: TGTGCCAGCAGCTTTAGGGGAGGCGACTATGGCTACACCTTC
j_call: TRBJ1-2
d_call: NA
clone_size: NA
v_call: TRBV7-9

cdr3_aa: CASSPGLAGAHGELFF
cdr3_nt: TGTGCCAGCAGCCCCGGACTAGCGGGGGCGCACGGGGAGCTGTTTTTT
j_call: TRBJ2-2
d_call: TRBD2
clone_size: NA
v_call: TRBV7-9

cdr3_aa: CASSLAAGLQETQYF
cdr3_nt: TGCGCCAGCAGCTTGGCGGCAGGGTTACAAGAGACCCAGTACTTC
j_call: TRBJ2-5
d_call: NA
clone_size: NA
v_call: TRBV5-1

cdr3_aa: CARPIRDSYGYTF
cdr3_nt: TGTGCCAGGCCAATCCGGGACAGTTATGGCTACACCTTC
j_call: TRBJ1-2
d_call: TRBD1
clone_size: NA
v_call: TRBV2

cdr3_aa: CATSDPGTGTTDTQYF
cdr3_nt: TGTGCCACCAGTGATCCGGGGACGGGTACCACAGATACGCAGTATTTT
j_call: TRBJ2-3
d_call: NA
clone_size: NA
v_call: TRBV24-1

cdr3_aa: CASTASGNTIYF
cdr3_nt: TGTGCCAGCACAGCCTCTGGAAACACCATATATTTT
j_call: TRBJ1-3
d_call: NA
clone_size: many
v_call: TRBV2

cdr3_aa: CASSEAWDPQETQYF
cdr3_nt: TGTGCCAGCAGTGAAGCCTGGGACCCACAAGAGACCCAGTACTTC
j_call: TRBJ2-5
d_call: NA
clone_size: NA
v_call: TRBV6-1

cdr3_aa: CASSLSPSSLAGYNEQFF
cdr3_nt: TGTGCCAGCAGTTTATCGCCAAGTTCGCTAGCGGGGTACAATGAGCAGTTCTTC
j_call: TRBJ2-1
d_call: TRBD2
clone_size: NA
v_call: TRBV28

cdr3_aa: CASSEPVGQGRNEQFF
cdr3_nt: TGTGCCAGCAGTGAACCTGTGGGACAGGGGCGTAATGAGCAGTTCTTC
j_call: TRBJ2-1
d_call: TRBD1
clone_size: NA
v_call: TRBV6-1

cdr3_aa: CSASDRDRVDRLTEAFF
cdr3_nt: TGCAGTGCTAGTGACCGCGACAGGGTAGATAGATTGACCGAAGCTTTCTTT
j_call: TRBJ1-1
d_call: TRBD1
clone_size: many
v_call: TRBV20-1

cdr3_aa: CSVGGRLAGLTDTQYF
cdr3_nt: TGCAGCGTTGGAGGCCGGCTAGCGGGCCTCACAGATACGCAGTATTTT
j_call: TRBJ2-3
d_call: TRBD2
clone_size: few
v_call: TRBV29-1

cdr3_aa: CAISEWGGTGSSYEQYF
cdr3_nt: TGTGCCATCAGTGAGTGGGGAGGAACGGGAAGCTCCTACGAGCAGTACTTC
j_call: TRBJ2-7
d_call: NA
clone_size: many
v_call: TRBV10-3

cdr3_aa: CASSLQQANTEAFF
cdr3_nt: TGTGCCAGCAGTTTACAACAGGCGAACACTGAAGCTTTCTTT
j_call: TRBJ1-1
d_call: NA
clone_size: many
v_call: TRBV12-3/TRBV12-4

cdr3_aa: CASSGWTSGDYEQYF
cdr3_nt: TGTGCCAGCAGCGGATGGACTAGTGGGGACTACGAGCAGTACTTC
j_call: TRBJ2-7
d_call: TRBD2
clone_size: many
v_call: TRBV9

cdr3_aa: CASSGSYEQYF
cdr3_nt: TGTGCCAGCAGTGGCTCCTACGAGCAGTACTTC
j_call: TRBJ2-7
d_call: NA
clone_size: many
v_call: TRBV12-3/TRBV12-4

cdr3_aa: CASSVLAGGPPDTQYF
cdr3_nt: TGTGCCAGCAGTGTTCTAGCGGGGGGGCCCCCAGATACGCAGTATTTT
j_call: TRBJ2-3
d_call: TRBD2
clone_size: few
v_call: TRBV6-1

cdr3_aa: CASSKGTGGETQYF
cdr3_nt: TGCGCCAGCAGCAAAGGGACAGGGGGGGAAACGCAGTATTTT
j_call: TRBJ2-3
d_call: TRBD1
clone_size: many
v_call: TRBV5-1

cdr3_aa: CASSYSGRGPRMNTEAFF
cdr3_nt: TGTGCCAGCAGTTACTCCGGTCGGGGTCCCCGCATGAACACTGAAGCTTTCTTT
j_call: TRBJ1-1
d_call: NA
clone_size: many
v_call: TRBV6-5

cdr3_aa: CSAPIDRDGNIQYF
cdr3_nt: TGCAGTGCCCCCATCGACAGGGACGGAAACATTCAGTACTTC
j_call: TRBJ2-4
d_call: TRBD1
clone_size: many
v_call: TRBV20-1

cdr3_aa: CASSERGRRVETQYF
cdr3_nt: TGTGCCAGCAGTGAACGGGGGAGACGGGTAGAGACCCAGTACTTC
j_call: TRBJ2-5
d_call: NA
clone_size: few
v_call: TRBV2

cdr3_aa: CASSVGGRGANEQFF
cdr3_nt: TGTGCCAGCAGCGTAGGAGGTCGGGGGGCCAATGAGCAGTTCTTC
j_call: TRBJ2-1
d_call: NA
clone_size: few
v_call: TRBV9

cdr3_aa: CASSFRLAGMETQYF
cdr3_nt: TGTGCCAGCAGTTTTCGACTAGCGGGGATGGAGACCCAGTACTTC
j_call: TRBJ2-5
d_call: TRBD2
clone_size: NA
v_call: TRBV12-3/TRBV12-4

cdr3_aa: CSAIQDGKLFF
cdr3_nt: TGCAGTGCCATCCAGGACGGGAAACTGTTTTTT
j_call: TRBJ1-4
d_call: NA
clone_size: NA
v_call: TRBV20-1

cdr3_aa: CASGVMAATNTGELFF
cdr3_nt: TGTGCCAGCGGGGTCATGGCGGCCACGAACACCGGGGAGCTGTTTTTT
j_call: TRBJ2-2
d_call: NA
clone_size: NA
v_call: TRBV6-4

cdr3_aa: CSAGTSGGDEQYF
cdr3_nt: TGCAGTGCTGGGACTAGCGGGGGCGACGAGCAGTACTTC
j_call: TRBJ2-7
d_call: TRBD2
clone_size: NA
v_call: TRBV20-1